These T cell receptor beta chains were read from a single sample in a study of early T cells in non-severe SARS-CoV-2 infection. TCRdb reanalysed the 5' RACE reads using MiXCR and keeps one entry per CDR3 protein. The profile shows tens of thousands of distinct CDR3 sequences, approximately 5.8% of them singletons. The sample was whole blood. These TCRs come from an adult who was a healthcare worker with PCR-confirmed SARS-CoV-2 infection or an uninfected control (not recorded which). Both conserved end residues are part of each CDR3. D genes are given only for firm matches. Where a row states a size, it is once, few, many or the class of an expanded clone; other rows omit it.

CDR3 protein: CSARVRKLQETQYF
CDR3 DNA: TGCAGTGCTAGAGTCAGGAAACTCCAAGAGACCCAGTACTTC
J gene: TRBJ2-5
clone size: many
D gene: .
V gene: TRBV20-1
CDR3 length: 14

CDR3 protein: CASIESRAGILFF
CDR3 DNA: TGCGCCAGCATTGAGTCCCGGGCCGGGATTTTGTTTTTT
J gene: TRBJ1-4
clone size: many
D gene: .
V gene: TRBV10-1
CDR3 length: 13

CDR3 protein: CASSLDRVVNEQFF
CDR3 DNA: TGTGCCAGCAGCTTAGATCGGGTAGTGAATGAGCAGTTCTTC
J gene: TRBJ2-1
clone size: .
D gene: .
V gene: TRBV11-2
CDR3 length: 14

CDR3 protein: CASSPLTRDTQYF
CDR3 DNA: TGTGCCAGCAGCCCACTTACTAGAGATACGCAGTATTTT
J gene: TRBJ2-3
clone size: many
D gene: .
V gene: TRBV3-1
CDR3 length: 13

CDR3 protein: CASGLSGISTDTQYF
CDR3 DNA: TGTGCTAGTGGTTTGTCCGGGATTAGCACAGATACGCAGTATTTT
J gene: TRBJ2-3
clone size: many
D gene: .
V gene: TRBV12-5
CDR3 length: 15

CDR3 protein: CASRPGQGADKNTDTQYF
CDR3 DNA: TGTGCCAGCAGACCGGGACAGGGAGCGGATAAGAACACAGATACGCAGTATTTT
J gene: TRBJ2-3
clone size: many
D gene: TRBD1
V gene: TRBV7-2
CDR3 length: 18

CDR3 protein: CAISESEVEAFF
CDR3 DNA: TGTGCCATCAGTGAGTCTGAGGTTGAAGCTTTCTTT
J gene: TRBJ1-1
clone size: .
D gene: .
V gene: TRBV10-3
CDR3 length: 12

CDR3 protein: CASSPEGQHYNSPLHF
CDR3 DNA: TGTGCCAGCAGCCCAGAGGGACAACACTATAATTCACCCCTCCACTTT
J gene: TRBJ1-6
clone size: many
D gene: .
V gene: TRBV28
CDR3 length: 16

CDR3 protein: CAWSAGYEQYF
CDR3 DNA: TGTGCCTGGAGTGCAGGCTACGAGCAGTACTTC
J gene: TRBJ2-7
clone size: few
D gene: .
V gene: TRBV30
CDR3 length: 11

CDR3 protein: CASQTSGELTEAFF
CDR3 DNA: TGTGCCAGCCAGACCTCAGGGGAGCTAACTGAAGCTTTCTTT
J gene: TRBJ1-1
clone size: many
D gene: .
V gene: TRBV10-3
CDR3 length: 14

CDR3 protein: CSVGEAIPPQYF
CDR3 DNA: TGCAGCGTTGGAGAAGCGATCCCCCCGCAGTATTTT
J gene: TRBJ2-3
clone size: many
D gene: .
V gene: TRBV29-1
CDR3 length: 12

CDR3 protein: CSARAGGGTEAFF
CDR3 DNA: TGCAGTGCTAGGGCGGGAGGTGGCACTGAAGCTTTCTTT
J gene: TRBJ1-1
clone size: many
D gene: .
V gene: TRBV20-1
CDR3 length: 13

CDR3 protein: CASSLRLDGTQYF
CDR3 DNA: TGTGCCAGCAGCTTACGGCTGGACGGTACGCAGTATTTT
J gene: TRBJ2-3
clone size: few
D gene: .
V gene: TRBV7-6
CDR3 length: 13

CDR3 protein: CASSVSGELFF
CDR3 DNA: TGCGCCAGCAGTGTAAGCGGGGAGCTGTTTTTT
J gene: TRBJ2-2
clone size: many
D gene: .
V gene: TRBV10-2
CDR3 length: 11

CDR3 protein: CASSWGTTSTDTQYF
CDR3 DNA: TGTGCCAGTAGTTGGGGAACAACTAGCACAGATACGCAGTATTTT
J gene: TRBJ2-3
clone size: .
D gene: .
V gene: TRBV19
CDR3 length: 15

CDR3 protein: CSAPGTSGRAYEQYF
CDR3 DNA: TGCAGTGCGCCCGGGACTAGCGGGAGGGCCTACGAGCAGTACTTC
J gene: TRBJ2-7
clone size: few
D gene: TRBD2
V gene: TRBV20-1
CDR3 length: 15

CDR3 protein: CASSQQPLNGRNTGELFF
CDR3 DNA: TGCGCCAGCAGCCAACAACCCCTTAACGGGCGGAACACCGGGGAGCTGTTTTTT
J gene: TRBJ2-2
clone size: many
D gene: .
V gene: TRBV5-1
CDR3 length: 18

CDR3 protein: CASSLGAGRSGMDNYEQYF
CDR3 DNA: TGTGCCAGCAGCTTAGGGGCAGGCCGGAGCGGGATGGATAACTACGAGCAGTACTTC
J gene: TRBJ2-7
clone size: few
D gene: TRBD2
V gene: TRBV7-9
CDR3 length: 19

CDR3 protein: CASSQTRIRDRKYRNSPLHF
CDR3 DNA: TGCGCCAGCAGCCAGACTCGTATCCGGGACAGAAAGTATCGTAATTCACCCCTCCACTTT
J gene: TRBJ1-6
clone size: few
D gene: TRBD1
V gene: TRBV4-1
CDR3 length: 20

CDR3 protein: CASSHKGDGYTF
CDR3 DNA: TGTGCCAGCTCCCACAAAGGGGATGGCTACACCTTC
J gene: TRBJ1-2
clone size: many
D gene: .
V gene: TRBV18
CDR3 length: 12